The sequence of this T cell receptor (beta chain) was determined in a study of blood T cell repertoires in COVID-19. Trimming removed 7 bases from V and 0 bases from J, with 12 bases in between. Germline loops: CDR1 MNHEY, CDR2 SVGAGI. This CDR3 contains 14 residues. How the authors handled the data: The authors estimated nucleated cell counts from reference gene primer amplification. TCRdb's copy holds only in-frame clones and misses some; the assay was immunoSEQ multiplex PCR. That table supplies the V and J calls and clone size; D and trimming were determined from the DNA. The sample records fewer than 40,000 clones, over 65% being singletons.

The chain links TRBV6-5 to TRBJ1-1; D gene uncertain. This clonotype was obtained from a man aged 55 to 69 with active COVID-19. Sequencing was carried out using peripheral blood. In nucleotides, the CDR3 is TGTGCCAGCATCCGGGCGGGAATGAACACTGAAGCTTTCTTT. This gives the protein CASIRAGMNTEAFF.